This TCR beta chain derives from a study of blood T cell repertoires in COVID-19. Germline V lookup: CDR1 SGHTA, CDR2 FQGNSA. CDR3 length: 15 residues. V lost 4 bases to trimming and J lost 2 bases; unmatched junction nucleotides: 8. Assay used: immunoSEQ multiplex PCR; TCRdb lists only in-frame clones, some missing. The data contain 95,000 to 150,000 clones, around 88% of them seen just once; the ten biggest clones take up about 1%. The chain couples TRBV7-2 to TRBJ2-7, with 7 bases lining up with TRBD2. Sequenced: peripheral blood. The receptor's source is a woman aged 45-65 years with active or convalescent COVID-19. The CDR3, as DNA: TGTGCCAGCAGCTCATCCAGCGGGACCCCCTACGAGCAGTACTTC. It translates to CASSSSSGTPYEQYF.